The rows below give T cell receptor beta chains drawn from one sample of a study of PD-1 blockade in classical Hodgkin lymphoma. Assay used: immunoSEQ multiplex PCR; TCRdb lists only in-frame clones, some missing. The sample shows about 97,000 clones, approximately 83% of them seen only once. The sample consisted of peripheral blood mononuclear cells (PBMCs), taken at baseline. The receptors here all came from a human donor with classical Hodgkin lymphoma. Each CDR3 is given with its conserved first and last residue. Fields, in order: CDR3 length, J gene, V gene, CDR3 protein.

16	TRBJ2-5	TRBV5-6	CASSPPLTAGEETQYF
14	TRBJ1-1	TRBV7-6	CASSRTGGESEAFF
13	TRBJ1-2	TRBV28	CASSFGRDYGYTF
15	TRBJ2-2	TRBV10-3	CAIGASGTDTGELFF
16	TRBJ2-1	TRBV5-1	CASSLVPGWEYNEQFF
14	TRBJ1-2	TRBV19	CASRVGPQGNGYTF
15	TRBJ2-5	TRBV5-4	CASSSDRGRWETQYF
13	TRBJ2-5	TRBV7-2	CATGGGTQETQYF
14	TRBJ2-3	TRBV7-3	CASSLTGSTDTQYF
13	TRBJ1-3	TRBV30	CAWSLDSGNTIYF
14	TRBJ2-7	TRBV5-6	CASSLVGSRASATF
16	TRBJ2-3	TRBV6-5	CASSYGTNLVTDTQYF
13	TRBJ1-3	TRBV30	CATRQGAGNTIYF
13	TRBJ1-6	TRBV7-2	CASSLGFKYTLHF
16	TRBJ2-7	TRBV19	CASTIGPSKGSYEQYF
17	TRBJ1-4	TRBV15	CATSRVGVGETNEKLFF
16	TRBJ2-3	TRBV27	CASSFSGGGRGDTQYF
14	TRBJ1-2	TRBV5-1	CASSLWGTSDGYTF
15	TRBJ2-2	TRBV11-2	CASSLINSPTGELFF
13	TRBJ2-2	TRBV7-2	CASREPGSGELFF
15	TRBJ2-5	TRBV21-1	CASSSPWDIEETQYF
15	TRBJ2-4	TRBV5-5	CASSPRAGGKNIQYF
14	TRBJ2-3	TRBV28	CASSHRVVADTQYF
14	TRBJ2-3	TRBV28	CASGATRVADTQYF
15	TRBJ2-7	TRBV7-2	CASSSSGLADYEQYF
15	TRBJ1-5	TRBV7-2	CASSLGGAVNQPQHF
13	TRBJ2-7	TRBV5-1	CASMEAESYEQYF
14	TRBJ2-3	TRBV7-2	CASSSGLGTDTQYF
12	TRBJ1-3	TRBV11-1	CASSRPFNTIYF
15	TRBJ2-1	TRBV7-6	CASSETSGRTNEQFF
15	TRBJ2-7	TRBV18	CASSLDRGPLYEQYF
16	TRBJ2-1	TRBV27	CASSFRGFSSYNEQFF
15	TRBJ1-2	TRBV6-5	CATKPPGGTEIGYTF
13	TRBJ2-1	TRBV6-1	CASGRGTYNEQFF
14	TRBJ1-1	TRBV5-4	CASSLPGGNTEAFF
14	TRBJ2-7	TRBV29-1	CSARQGADSYEQYF
14	TRBJ2-1	TRBV10-3	CAIRTSGSSNEQFF
15	TRBJ2-3	TRBV28	CASSFLAGEADTQYF
17	TRBJ2-5	TRBV18	CASSPPRGKGAQETQYF
15	TRBJ2-2	TRBV19	CASRRTSGINGELFF
16	TRBJ2-3	TRBV19	CASSNLLGTSKDTQYF
11	TRBJ2-5	TRBV5-4	CASSHQETQYF
13	TRBJ2-1	TRBV11-1	CASSLGRNNEQFF
17	TRBJ2-5	TRBV14	CASSQDIQGTYQETQYF
17	TRBJ1-6	TRBV10-2	CASSEFLGVQGDSPLHF
15	TRBJ1-4	TRBV5-1	CASSLAGGLNEKLFF
15	TRBJ2-7	TRBV5-4	CASTKVGPSSYEQYF
14	TRBJ2-7	TRBV15	CATSRRIPPYEQYF
17	TRBJ2-7	TRBV9	CASSPRVGTSVIYEQYF
19	TRBJ2-1	TRBV5-4	CASSLGSGAGGQSYNEQFF
14	TRBJ1-3	TRBV5-1	CASKDGDSGNTIYF
16	TRBJ2-3	TRBV18	CASSPIGLGRTDTQYF
14	TRBJ1-2	TRBV28	CASTPRGGFYGYTF
14	TRBJ1-1	TRBV18	CASSPGQVGTEAFF
14	TRBJ2-2	TRBV2	CASTERGGVGELFF
15	TRBJ2-7	TRBV19	CASSSGTGGIYEQYF
14	-	TRBV6-1	CASRDTGSSYEQYF